Here is one TCR beta chain with its context. This clonotype was seen at least ten times. Its antigen remains unidentified. Base qualities are not recorded, but no much larger clone differs from it by a single base. V and J are truncated by 5 bases and 5 bases respectively, leaving an intervening sequence of 18 bases. Including the terminal cysteine and phenylalanine, the CDR3 comprises 15 residues. Here the CDR3 DNA is all that survives: 45 bases in frame from base 1. The data were obtained in a study of T cells after yellow fever vaccination (dated by TCRdb to the late 2010s). Regarding the research as a whole: Libraries from fractions with low cell numbers were prepared with the SMART-Seq v4 Ultra Low Input RNA kit. Two healthy male donors made up the cohort, one aged 18 to 29 years and the other aged 30 to 40 years. Blood was collected at multiple timepoints before and after primary and secondary immunization, and bulk PBMC replicates and cell subsets were isolated. To track T-cell clones before and after primary and booster YFV17D yellow fever vaccination, bulk TCR alpha and beta repertoires were sequenced longitudinally.

According to the study, the label for this sample's treatment or condition signals: live attenuated yellow fever vaccine strain. A standard Ficoll-Paque protocol was used to isolate PBMCs from peripheral blood. Dynabeads CD4 and CD8 positive selection kits were used to isolate the CD4 and CD8 T-cell fractions. TriZol was used to extract RNA from bulk PBMCs, from CD4 and CD8 fractions, and from dextramer-positive and dextramer-negative fractions. TCR cDNA was made using 5'RACE template switching, a step that added a universal primer site and unique molecular identifiers. Priming of cDNA synthesis was performed from both the TCR alpha and TCR beta constant segments. Library amplification used two PCR steps, and the second PCR step added sample barcodes and sequencing adapters. Libraries were sequenced on Illumina HiSeq 2500 (2x100 bp) or NovaSeq (2x150 bp). The study's processing was this. Demultiplexing of reads and collapsing into UMI consensus sequences were performed with MIGEC, and V(D)J alignment was carried out with MiXCR. Vaccine-responding clonotypes were identified with edgeR using replicate PBMC samples, with FDR below 0.01 and a log2 fold change above 5 up to day 15 being required. Each bulk clonotype received a CD4 or CD8 identity based on whether the sequenced CD4 or CD8 repertoire contained that clonotype at higher abundance. TCRdb trimmed the raw reads at Q25, called clones with MiXCR and kept productive beta chains. Each record represents a unique CDR3 protein, reported with the most common genes and DNA among its rows. The V and J calls here are based on TCRdb, not the publication. Within this sample are about 75,000 distinct CDR3 sequences, with 7.3% of them counted one time only. The ten largest account for roughly 29% of the sample.

What the work shows at the level of the full study, not this receptor alone: The secondary T-cell response was found to be weaker but faster than the primary response, with a peak reached on day 5 rather than on day 15. Most clones expanded after primary vaccination were re-detected after the booster (about 95% of CD4 and approximately 85% of CD8), suggesting broad memory maintenance. A small fraction of clonotypes appeared in both the CD4 and CD8 compartments, likely as a result of convergent recombination. Because abundant contaminating clonotypes from the bulk population could be contained in FACS-sorted repertoires, computational filtering was required. Because only two donors were included in the study, the extent to which the findings can be generalized is limited.

The chain uses TRBV12-3 or TRBV12-4 and TRBJ2-5, with the identity of the D gene unclear. The sample here was CD8+ T cells sorted from PBMCs, taken roughly 10 days after the first yellow fever vaccination. This TCR was sampled from a man aged 18 to 29 who received the YFV17D yellow fever vaccine. The nucleotide sequence is TGTGCCAGCAGTGATTCCTTGGCTGTGATGGAGACCCAGTACTTC. Its protein reads: CASSDSLAVMETQYF.